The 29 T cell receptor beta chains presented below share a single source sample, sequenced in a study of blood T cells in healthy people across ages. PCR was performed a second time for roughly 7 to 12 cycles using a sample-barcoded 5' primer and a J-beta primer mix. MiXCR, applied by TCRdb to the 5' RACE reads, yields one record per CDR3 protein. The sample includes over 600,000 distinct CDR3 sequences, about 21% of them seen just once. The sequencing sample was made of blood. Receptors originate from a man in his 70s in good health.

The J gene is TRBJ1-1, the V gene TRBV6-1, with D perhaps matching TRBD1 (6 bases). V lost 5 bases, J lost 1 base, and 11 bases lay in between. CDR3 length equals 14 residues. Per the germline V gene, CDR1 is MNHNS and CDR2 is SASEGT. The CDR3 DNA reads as TGTGCCAGCAGTTTACAGGGTTCGAACACTGAAGCTTTCTTT. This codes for CASSLQGSNTEAFF.

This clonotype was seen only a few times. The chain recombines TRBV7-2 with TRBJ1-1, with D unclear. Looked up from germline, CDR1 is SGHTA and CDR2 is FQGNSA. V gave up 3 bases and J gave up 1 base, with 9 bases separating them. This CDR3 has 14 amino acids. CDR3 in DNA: TGTGCCAGCAGCTTCGGCAGGCCGAACACTGAAGCTTTCTTT. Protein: CASSFGRPNTEAFF.

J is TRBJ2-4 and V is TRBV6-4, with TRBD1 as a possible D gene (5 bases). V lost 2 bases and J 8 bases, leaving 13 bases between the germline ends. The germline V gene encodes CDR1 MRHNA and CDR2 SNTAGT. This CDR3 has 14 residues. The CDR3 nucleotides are TGTGCCAGCAGTGACGGCCAAATGGGGCACATTCAGTACTTC. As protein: CASSDGQMGHIQYF.

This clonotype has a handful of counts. The chain's CDR3 is CASSYLLRDYNEQFF. The DNA of the CDR3 is TGTGCCAGCAGTTACCTATTGCGGGACTACAATGAGCAGTTCTTC. This chain links TRBV6-2 or TRBV6-3 with TRBJ2-1; D may be TRBD2 (6 bases). Germline CDR1 is MNHEY and CDR2 is SVGEGT. The CDR3 covers 15 residues. V lost 2 bases and J 3 bases, leaving 11 bases between the germline ends.

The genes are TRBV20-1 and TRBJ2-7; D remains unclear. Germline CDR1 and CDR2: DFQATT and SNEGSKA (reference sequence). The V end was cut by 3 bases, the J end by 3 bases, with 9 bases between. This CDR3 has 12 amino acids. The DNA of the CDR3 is TGCAGTGCTAGTACAAGTAACTACGAGCAGTACTTC. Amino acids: CSASTSNYEQYF.

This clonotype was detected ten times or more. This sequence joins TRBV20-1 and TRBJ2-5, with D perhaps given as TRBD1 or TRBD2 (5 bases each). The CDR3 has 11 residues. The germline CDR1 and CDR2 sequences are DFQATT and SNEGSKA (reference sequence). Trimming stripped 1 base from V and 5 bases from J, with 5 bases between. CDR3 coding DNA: TGCAGTGCTAGAGGGGGGGAGACCCAGTACTTC. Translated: CSARGGETQYF.

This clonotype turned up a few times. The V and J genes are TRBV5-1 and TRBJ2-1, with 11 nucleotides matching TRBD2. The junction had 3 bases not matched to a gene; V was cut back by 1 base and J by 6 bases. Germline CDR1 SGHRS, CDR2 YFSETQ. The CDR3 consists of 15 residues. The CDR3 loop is CASSLMGLAVNEQFF. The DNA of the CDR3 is TGCGCCAGCAGCTTGATGGGACTAGCGGTCAATGAGCAGTTCTTC.

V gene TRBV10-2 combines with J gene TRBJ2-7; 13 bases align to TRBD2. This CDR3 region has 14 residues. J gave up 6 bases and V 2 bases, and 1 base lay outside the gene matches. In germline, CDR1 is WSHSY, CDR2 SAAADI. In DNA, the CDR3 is TGCGCCAGCAGTGAGAGACTAGCGGGAGGCGAGCAGTACTTC. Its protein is CASSERLAGGEQYF.

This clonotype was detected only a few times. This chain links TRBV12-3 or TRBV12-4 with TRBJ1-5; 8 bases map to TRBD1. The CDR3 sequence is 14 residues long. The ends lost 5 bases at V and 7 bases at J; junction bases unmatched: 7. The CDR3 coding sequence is TGTGCCAGCAGTCAGACAGGGGCGCAGCAGCCCCAGCATTTT. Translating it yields CASSQTGAQQPQHF.

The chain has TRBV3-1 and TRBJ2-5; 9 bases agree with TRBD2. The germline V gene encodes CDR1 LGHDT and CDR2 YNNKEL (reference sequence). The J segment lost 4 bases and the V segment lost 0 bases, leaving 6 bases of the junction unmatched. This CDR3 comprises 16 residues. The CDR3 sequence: CASSQDASGIRETQYF. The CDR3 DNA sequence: TGTGCCAGCAGCCAAGATGCTAGCGGGATAAGAGAGACCCAGTACTTC.

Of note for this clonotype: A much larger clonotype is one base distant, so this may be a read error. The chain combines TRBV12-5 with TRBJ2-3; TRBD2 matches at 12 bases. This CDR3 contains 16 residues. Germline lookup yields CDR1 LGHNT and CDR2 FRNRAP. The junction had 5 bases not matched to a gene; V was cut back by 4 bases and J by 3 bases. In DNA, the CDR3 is TGTGCTAGTGGTTCAGAGACTAGCGGGGGTACAGATACGCAGTATTTT. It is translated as CASGSETSGGTDTQYF.

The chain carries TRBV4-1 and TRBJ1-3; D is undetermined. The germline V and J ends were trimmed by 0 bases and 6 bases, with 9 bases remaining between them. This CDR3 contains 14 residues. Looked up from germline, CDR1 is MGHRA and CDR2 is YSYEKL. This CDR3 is CASSQDPGVNTIYF. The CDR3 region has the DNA TGCGCCAGCAGCCAAGATCCCGGGGTAAACACCATATATTTT.

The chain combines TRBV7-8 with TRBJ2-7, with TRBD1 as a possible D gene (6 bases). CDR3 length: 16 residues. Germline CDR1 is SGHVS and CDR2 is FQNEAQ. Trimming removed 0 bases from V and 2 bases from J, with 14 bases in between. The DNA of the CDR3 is TGTGCCAGCAGCTTAGCATACCGGGACACGACCTACGAGCAGTACTTC. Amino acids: CASSLAYRDTTYEQYF.

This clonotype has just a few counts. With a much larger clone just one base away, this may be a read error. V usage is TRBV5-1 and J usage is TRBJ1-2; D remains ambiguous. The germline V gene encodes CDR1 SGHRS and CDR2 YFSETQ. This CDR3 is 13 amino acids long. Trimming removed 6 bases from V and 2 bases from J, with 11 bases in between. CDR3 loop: CASNPTQNYGYTF. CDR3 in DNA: TGCGCCAGCAACCCAACGCAGAACTATGGCTACACCTTC.

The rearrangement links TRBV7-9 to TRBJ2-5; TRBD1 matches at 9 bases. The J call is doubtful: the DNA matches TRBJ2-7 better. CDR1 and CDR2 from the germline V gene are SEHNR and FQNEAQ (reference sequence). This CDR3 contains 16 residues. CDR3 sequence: CASSPLGGTGFYEQYF. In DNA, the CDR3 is TGTGCCAGCAGCCCCCTGGGCGGGACAGGGTTCTACGAGCAGTACTTC.

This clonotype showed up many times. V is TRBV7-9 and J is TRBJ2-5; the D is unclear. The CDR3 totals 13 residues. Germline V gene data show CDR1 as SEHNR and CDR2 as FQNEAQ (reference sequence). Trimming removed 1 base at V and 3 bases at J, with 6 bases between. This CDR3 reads CASSLDSKETQYF. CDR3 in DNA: TGTGCCAGCAGCTTAGACAGCAAAGAGACCCAGTACTTC.

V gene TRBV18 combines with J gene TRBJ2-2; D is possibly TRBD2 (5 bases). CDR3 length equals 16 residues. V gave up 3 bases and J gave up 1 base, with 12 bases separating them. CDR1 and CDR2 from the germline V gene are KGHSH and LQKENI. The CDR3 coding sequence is TGTGCCAGCTCACCGGAGGCGGTGGGGAACACCGGGGAGCTGTTTTTT. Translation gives CASSPEAVGNTGELFF.

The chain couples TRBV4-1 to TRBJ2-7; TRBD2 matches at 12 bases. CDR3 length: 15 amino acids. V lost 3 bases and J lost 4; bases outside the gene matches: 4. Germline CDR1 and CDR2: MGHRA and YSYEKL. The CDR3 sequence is CASSQTSGSLYEQYF. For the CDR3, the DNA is TGCGCCAGCAGCCAGACTAGCGGGAGTCTTTACGAGCAGTACTTC.

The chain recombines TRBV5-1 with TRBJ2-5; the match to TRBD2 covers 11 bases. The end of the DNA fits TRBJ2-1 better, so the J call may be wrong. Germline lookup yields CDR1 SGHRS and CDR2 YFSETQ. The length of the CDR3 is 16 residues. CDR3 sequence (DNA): TGCGCCAGCAGCTTCTCCGGGACTAGCGGAAACAATGAGCAGTTCTTC. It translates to CASSFSGTSGNNEQFF.

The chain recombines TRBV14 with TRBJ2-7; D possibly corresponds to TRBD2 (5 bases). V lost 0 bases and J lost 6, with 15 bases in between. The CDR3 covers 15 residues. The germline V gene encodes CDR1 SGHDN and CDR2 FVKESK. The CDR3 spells CASSQETFSVREQYF. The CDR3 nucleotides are TGTGCCAGCAGCCAAGAGACGTTTAGCGTACGCGAGCAGTACTTC.

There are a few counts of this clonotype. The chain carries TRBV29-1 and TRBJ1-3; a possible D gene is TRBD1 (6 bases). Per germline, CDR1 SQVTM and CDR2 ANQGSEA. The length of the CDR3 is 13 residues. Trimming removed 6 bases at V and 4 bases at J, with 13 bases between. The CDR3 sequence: CSVGDIAGNTIYF. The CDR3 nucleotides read TGCAGCGTCGGGGACATTGCAGGAAACACCATATATTTT.

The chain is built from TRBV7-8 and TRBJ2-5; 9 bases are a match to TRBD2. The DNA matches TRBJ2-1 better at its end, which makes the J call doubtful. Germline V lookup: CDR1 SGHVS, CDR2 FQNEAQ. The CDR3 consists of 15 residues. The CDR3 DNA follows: TGTGCCAGCAGCCTCCAGCGGGAGGCCTACAATGAGCAGTTCTTC. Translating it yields CASSLQREAYNEQFF.

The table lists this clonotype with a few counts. In DNA form, the CDR3 reads TGTGCCAGCTCACCGGGACAGGAGGCAGAGACCCAGTACTTC. It encodes CASSPGQEAETQYF. The chain has TRBV18 and TRBJ2-5; 8 bases match TRBD1. This CDR3 has 14 residues. After removal of 3 bases from V and 4 bases from J, the junction contained 4 bases not matched to a gene. CDR1 and CDR2 (germline): KGHSH, LQKENI.

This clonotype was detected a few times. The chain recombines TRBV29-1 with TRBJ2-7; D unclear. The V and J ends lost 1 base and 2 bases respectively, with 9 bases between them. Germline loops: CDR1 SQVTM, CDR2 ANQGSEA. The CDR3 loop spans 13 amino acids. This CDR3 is CSVEGRGPYEQYF. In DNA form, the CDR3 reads TGCAGCGTTGAAGGGCGCGGACCCTACGAGCAGTACTTC.

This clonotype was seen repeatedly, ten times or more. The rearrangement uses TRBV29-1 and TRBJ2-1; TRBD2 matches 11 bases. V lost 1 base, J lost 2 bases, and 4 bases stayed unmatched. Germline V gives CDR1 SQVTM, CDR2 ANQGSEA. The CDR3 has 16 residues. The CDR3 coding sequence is TGCAGCGTTGAAGGAATGACTAGCGGGGCCTACAATGAGCAGTTCTTC. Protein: CSVEGMTSGAYNEQFF.

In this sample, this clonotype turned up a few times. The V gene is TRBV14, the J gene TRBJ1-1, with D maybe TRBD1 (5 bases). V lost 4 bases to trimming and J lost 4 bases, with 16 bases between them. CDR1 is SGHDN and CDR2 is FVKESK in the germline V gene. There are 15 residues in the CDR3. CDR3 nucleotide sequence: TGTGCCAGCAGCCCCGCGTGGGGGGAGGTCACTGAAGCTTTCTTT. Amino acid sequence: CASSPAWGEVTEAFF.

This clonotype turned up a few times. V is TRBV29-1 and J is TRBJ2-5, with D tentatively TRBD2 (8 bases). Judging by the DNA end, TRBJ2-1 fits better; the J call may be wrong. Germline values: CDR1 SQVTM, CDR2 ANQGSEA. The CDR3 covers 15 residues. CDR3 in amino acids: CSVDGGQRELNEQFF. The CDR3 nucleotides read TGCAGCGTTGATGGGGGACAGCGGGAGTTGAATGAGCAGTTCTTC.

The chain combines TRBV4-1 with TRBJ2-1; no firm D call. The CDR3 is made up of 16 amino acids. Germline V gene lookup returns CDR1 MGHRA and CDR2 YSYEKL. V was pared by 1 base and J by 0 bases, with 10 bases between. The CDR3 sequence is CASSQAQESSYNEQFF. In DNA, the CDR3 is TGCGCCAGCAGCCAAGCCCAGGAGAGCTCCTACAATGAGCAGTTCTTC.

The CDR3 bases are TGCAGCGGACACGGCCTCCTCGGCAATGAGCAGTTCTTC. Its protein is CSGHGLLGNEQFF. The rearrangement uses TRBV29-1 and TRBJ2-1; D ambiguous. The CDR3 has 13 residues. CDR1 is SQVTM, CDR2 ANQGSEA, per germline. Between the trimmed V and J ends, which lost 7 bases and 6 bases, there was a span of 16 bases.